Listed here are 27 T cell receptor beta chains from one sample, sequenced in a study of blood T cell repertoires in COVID-19. Repertoires were generated with immunoSEQ multiplex PCR, while TCRdb's copy carries only in-frame clones and drops some. Seen here are over 65,000 clones, more than 75% observed once, and the top ten hold over 0.95%. Material: peripheral blood. The receptors were sampled from a human donor in a cohort sampled during active COVID-19.

The rearrangement links TRBV19 to TRBJ2-3; 10 bases line up with TRBD2. This CDR3 comprises 15 residues. Trimming removed 4 bases from V and 2 bases from J; junction bases left unmatched: 3. The germline V gene has CDR1 LNHDA and CDR2 SQIVND (reference sequence). The CDR3 sequence is CASSTSGRDTDTQYF. The DNA for the CDR3 is TGTGCCAGTAGTACAAGCGGGAGGGACACAGATACGCAGTATTTT.

The rearrangement joins TRBV19 to TRBJ2-1; 12 positions match TRBD2. The CDR3 is made up of 16 amino acids. Germline-derived CDR1 and CDR2 are LNHDA and SQIVND (reference sequence). V gave up 5 bases and J gave up 5 bases; unmatched junction bases: 7. As DNA, the CDR3 is TGTGCCAGTAGTCCCCGGACTAGCGGGACTCACAATGAGCAGTTCTTC. This translates into CASSPRTSGTHNEQFF.

The chain recombines TRBV27 with TRBJ1-5; D perhaps matches TRBD1 (5 bases). The V gene's germline CDR1 is MNHEY and CDR2 SMNVEV (reference sequence). V lost 2 bases, J lost 5 bases, and 10 bases lay in between. This CDR3 is 14 amino acids long. CDR3 nucleotides: TGTGCCAGCAGTTTAGCGCAGGGCCATCAGCCCCAGCATTTT. Protein: CASSLAQGHQPQHF.

This clone has just one count. The chain joins TRBV15 to TRBJ2-7, with D hard to call. CDR1 is LNHNV and CDR2 is YYDKDF in the germline V gene (reference sequence). Trimming removed 5 bases at V and 12 bases at J, with 8 bases between. The CDR3 is 9 amino acids. The CDR3 is CATSFRPYF. CDR3 DNA sequence: TGTGCCACCAGCTTCAGGCCGTACTTC.

This sequence joins TRBV23-1 and TRBJ1-6; 8 bases fit TRBD1. TRBV23-1 is given ORF status, its function remaining uncertain. The CDR3 consists of 17 residues. V trimming: 3 bases; J trimming: 4 bases; junction bases outside the gene matches: 8. This chain's CDR3 is CASSHPGTGGYNSPLHF. The CDR3 nucleotides read TGCGCCAGCAGTCACCCCGGGACAGGTGGGTATAATTCACCCCTCCACTTT.

CDR3 residues: CASSIFRGSGNTIYF. CDR3 coding DNA: TGTGCCAGTAGTATCTTCAGGGGGTCTGGAAACACCATATATTTT. The V gene is TRBV19, the J gene TRBJ1-3; TRBD1 agrees at 7 bases. Germline loops: CDR1 LNHDA, CDR2 SQIVND (reference sequence). The CDR3 covers 15 residues. After removal of 3 bases from V and 1 base from J, the junction contained 3 bases not matched to a gene.

The chain carries TRBV5-1 and TRBJ2-3; 8 bases are shared with TRBD1. CDR1 and CDR2 from the germline V gene are SGHRS and YFSETQ. V lost 2 bases, J lost 3 bases, and 11 bases stayed unmatched. This CDR3 comprises 17 residues. CDR3 amino acids: CASSLTQGVTLTDTQYF. CDR3 in DNA: TGCGCCAGCAGCTTAACACAGGGGGTAACGTTGACAGATACGCAGTATTTT. The complete variable domain, with remaining parts taken from reference TRBV5-1 and TRBJ2-3, reads KAGVTQTPRYLIKTRGQQVTLSCSPISGHRSVSWYQQTPGQGLQFLFEYFSETQRNKGNFPGRFSGRQFSNSRSEMNVSTLELGDSALYLCASSLTQGVTLTDTQYFGPGTRLTVL.

V and J are TRBV7-9 and TRBJ1-3, with D hard to call. The CDR3 has 14 residues. V lost 1 base and J lost 0, with 4 bases in between. The germline V gene encodes CDR1 SEHNR and CDR2 FQNEAQ (reference sequence). The CDR3, as DNA: TGTGCCAGCAGCTTAGGGCCCTCTGGAAACACCATATATTTT. Its translation is CASSLGPSGNTIYF.

V is TRBV7-9 and J is TRBJ2-2; the D is unclear. V lost 10 bases and J 0 bases, leaving 15 bases between the germline ends. Germline V CDR1 and CDR2: SEHNR, FQNEAQ (reference sequence). This CDR3 is 15 amino acids long. CDR3 sequence: CATARSSSNTGELFF. The CDR3 region has the DNA TGTGCCACGGCGAGGTCGTCATCGAACACCGGGGAGCTGTTTTTT.

The genes are TRBV11-2 and TRBJ2-1; D might be TRBD2 (5 bases). This CDR3 contains 15 residues. Trimming removed 7 bases from V and 0 bases from J, with 13 bases in between. Looked up from germline, CDR1 is SGHAT and CDR2 is FQNNGV. The CDR3 loop is CASIPEANSYNEQFF. In DNA, the CDR3 is TGTGCCAGCATCCCGGAGGCAAACTCCTACAATGAGCAGTTCTTC.

Written as DNA, the CDR3 is TGCGCCAGCAGCTTGGGGGTAGCGGTCGCCTACAATGAGCAGTTCTTC. This gives the protein CASSLGVAVAYNEQFF. The chain combines TRBV5-1 with TRBJ2-1; a weak D match, TRBD2 (6 bases). This CDR3 region has 16 residues. Germline-derived CDR1 and CDR2 are SGHRS and YFSETQ. Trimming took off 0 bases at V and 2 bases at J, with 12 bases between the two ends.

The chain recombines TRBV5-1 with TRBJ2-1; D is perhaps TRBD1 (6 bases). The length of the CDR3 is 15 residues. V gave up 1 base and J gave up 5 bases, with 13 bases separating them. CDR1 is SGHRS, CDR2 YFSETQ, per germline. The CDR3 here is CASSLTGNVNNEQFF. CDR3 DNA: TGCGCCAGCAGCTTGACAGGGAATGTTAACAATGAGCAGTTCTTC.

This chain joins TRBV29-1 and TRBJ2-2, with D perhaps TRBD2 (6 bases). CDR1 is SQVTM, CDR2 ANQGSEA, per germline. The CDR3 loop spans 13 amino acids. The V gene lost 4 bases and the J gene lost 6 bases, with 12 bases spanning the gap. The CDR3 loop reads CSVVEEGAGELFF. DNA of the CDR3: TGCAGCGTTGTGGAGGAGGGAGCCGGGGAGCTGTTTTTT.

The chain uses TRBV7-9 and TRBJ1-2; TRBD1 is a possible D gene (6 bases). Trimming removed 5 bases at V and 4 bases at J, with 11 bases between. Germline V gene lookup returns CDR1 SEHNR and CDR2 FQNEAQ (reference sequence). The CDR3 runs to 13 residues. CDR3 coding DNA: TGTGCCAGCAGCAGAACAGGGATCTATGGCTACACCTTC. It encodes CASSRTGIYGYTF.

J is TRBJ2-3 and V is TRBV30; 9 bases align to TRBD2. CDR1 is GTSNPN, CDR2 SVGIG, per germline (reference sequence). The V gene end was trimmed by 1 base and the J gene end by 0 bases; junction bases not matched to a gene: 2. The length of the CDR3 is 15 residues. CDR3: CAWSETSGSTDTQYF. The CDR3 bases are TGTGCCTGGAGTGAGACTAGCGGAAGCACAGATACGCAGTATTTT.

The chain combines TRBV6-4 with TRBJ1-1; D is perhaps TRBD1 (6 bases). The CDR3 is 14 amino acids. The V end lost 4 bases, the J end lost 5 bases, and 14 bases lay between the germline ends. Germline CDR1 is MRHNA and CDR2 is SNTAGT. CDR3 sequence (DNA): TGTGCCAGCAGTGCGACAGGTTTTGGGACTGAAGCTTTCTTT. It yields the protein CASSATGFGTEAFF.

The V call is TRBV18, the J call TRBJ1-1, with D possibly being TRBD1 (5 bases). The CDR3 loop spans 15 amino acids. Germline assignment: CDR1 KGHSH and CDR2 LQKENI. V was cut by 2 bases and J by 5 bases, with 15 bases left in between. The CDR3 spells CASSPRSDRSTEAFF. CDR3 nucleotides: TGTGCCAGCTCACCAAGAAGTGACAGATCGACTGAAGCTTTCTTT.

The chain joins TRBV6-5 to TRBJ2-7; weak D call: TRBD1 (6 bases). The CDR3 is made up of 15 amino acids. Germline V CDR1 and CDR2: MNHEY, SVGAGI. V lost 6 bases and J lost 1, with 16 bases in between. CDR3 nucleotide sequence: TGTGCCAGCAGCCCCCGACAGGTGTATTCCTACGAGCAGTACTTC. Protein: CASSPRQVYSYEQYF.

The chain combines TRBV15 with TRBJ2-7, with 12 nucleotides matching TRBD2. The length of the CDR3 is 15 residues. The V and J ends lost 4 bases and 7 bases, in that order; junction bases with no gene match: 8. Per germline, CDR1 LNHNV and CDR2 YYDKDF (reference sequence). In nucleotides, the CDR3 is TGTGCCACCAGCACCCTAGCGGGAGGGCCTCGGGAGCAGTACTTC. This encodes CATSTLAGGPREQYF. Full variable domain (remainder filled in from reference TRBV15 and TRBJ2-7): DAMVIQNPRYQVTQFGKPVTLSCSQTLNHNVMYWYQQKSSQAPKLLFHYYDKDFNNEADTPDNFQSRRPNTSFCFLDIRSPGLGDTAMYLCATSTLAGGPREQYFGPGTRLTVT.

The chain employs TRBV28 and TRBJ2-7; 10 bases are a match to TRBD2. Trimming took 5 bases from V and 2 from J; bases not matched to a gene: 12. There are 17 residues in the CDR3. The germline V gene encodes CDR1 MDHEN and CDR2 SYDVKM. The CDR3 region has the DNA TGTGCCAGCAGTCTAGAGAGGGGACTAGCGTCGACCTACGAGCAGTACTTC. Protein sequence: CASSLERGLASTYEQYF.

V and J are TRBV15 and TRBJ2-7; 10 positions match TRBD1. J gave up 2 bases and V 1 base, and 2 bases lay outside the gene matches. This CDR3 region has 15 residues. Germline lookup yields CDR1 LNHNV and CDR2 YYDKDF (reference sequence). CDR3 nucleotides: TGTGCCACCAGCAGAGGCGGACAGGGGGCCTACGAGCAGTACTTC. Translation: CATSRGGQGAYEQYF.

The rearrangement uses TRBV18 and TRBJ1-5; D might be TRBD1 (5 bases). The ends were cut back, 3 bases at V and 7 bases at J, with 16 bases in the middle. Germline V gene sequence: CDR1 KGHSH, CDR2 LQKENI. There are 15 residues in the CDR3. In DNA form, the CDR3 reads TGTGCCAGCTCACCGAAGGTCGGGGCGGGGCAGCCCCAGCATTTT. Its translation: CASSPKVGAGQPQHF.

This clone showed up just once. J is TRBJ2-1 and V is TRBV7-8; D gene ambiguous. There are 14 residues in the CDR3. Trimming took 1 base from V and 8 from J, leaving 12 bases between them. Per the germline V gene, CDR1 is SGHVS and CDR2 is FQNEAQ. CDR3 sequence reads: CASSLDHRRHEQFF. CDR3 DNA sequence: TGTGCCAGCAGCTTAGACCACCGGAGACATGAGCAGTTCTTC.

This clone was counted a single time. The chain is built from TRBV29-1 and TRBJ1-4, with a tentative D call TRBD1 (5 bases). V lost 4 bases to trimming and J lost 3 bases, with 9 bases between them. The germline V gene has CDR1 SQVTM and CDR2 ANQGSEA. The CDR3 length is 13 residues. The CDR3 region is CSVGAGPNEKLFF. The CDR3, as DNA: TGCAGCGTTGGGGCAGGGCCTAATGAAAAACTGTTTTTT. Looking up the rest from reference TRBV29-1 and TRBJ1-4 gives the full variable domain: SAVISQKPSRDICQRGTSLTIQCQVDSQVTMMFWYRQQPGQSLTLIATANQGSEATYESGFVIDKFPISRPNLTFSTLTVSNMSPEDSSIYLCSVGAGPNEKLFFGSGTQLSVL.

This chain joins TRBV19 and TRBJ1-1; 7 nucleotides match TRBD1. Per germline, CDR1 LNHDA and CDR2 SQIVND (reference sequence). After removal of 4 bases from V and 0 bases from J, the junction contained 5 bases not matched to a gene. The CDR3 loop spans 15 amino acids. DNA of the CDR3: TGTGCCAGTAGTACCAGGACAGGCTTGAACACTGAAGCTTTCTTT. Protein sequence: CASSTRTGLNTEAFF.

As to this clone: A read error may account for a junction end that differs from germline. The chain joins TRBV15 to TRBJ2-5; a weak D match, TRBD1 (6 bases). The CDR3 length is 16 residues. CDR1 is LNHNV, CDR2 YYDKDF, per germline (reference sequence). CDR3 sequence: CAASRDRGGSYETQYF. CDR3 DNA sequence: TGTGCCGCCAGCAGAGATCGAGGGGGATCATACGAGACCCAGTACTTC.

This chain connects TRBV18 to TRBJ1-3, with 9 bases lining up with TRBD1. V lost 2 bases to trimming and J lost 0 bases; unmatched junction nucleotides: 11. The CDR3 is made up of 19 amino acids. Germline CDR1 and CDR2: KGHSH and LQKENI. The CDR3 protein is CASSPSTGGAIGSGNTIYF. In nucleotides, the CDR3 is TGTGCCAGCTCACCATCGACAGGGGGAGCCATCGGCTCTGGAAACACCATATATTTT.